The source of this T cell receptor beta chain is a study of shared clonotypes between healthy human individuals. The data were produced by immunoSEQ multiplex PCR, yet TCRdb's version contains in-frame clones alone and is incomplete. The data show 1,400,000 or so clones, less than 99% seen once. The CDR3 covers 14 residues. Sequencing was carried out using naive CD4+ T cells sorted from blood. As to subset: CD45RA+ positively selected. The TCR originated in a man aged 30 to 39 in good health. The V gene is TRBV21-1, the J gene TRBJ2-7; the table's D call, TRBD1, has no DNA check behind it. TRBV21-1 is listed as a pseudogene. The CDR3 loop reads CASARGQGATEQYF. For the CDR3, the DNA is TGTGCCAGCGCCCGGGGACAGGGAGCGACCGAGCAGTACTTC.